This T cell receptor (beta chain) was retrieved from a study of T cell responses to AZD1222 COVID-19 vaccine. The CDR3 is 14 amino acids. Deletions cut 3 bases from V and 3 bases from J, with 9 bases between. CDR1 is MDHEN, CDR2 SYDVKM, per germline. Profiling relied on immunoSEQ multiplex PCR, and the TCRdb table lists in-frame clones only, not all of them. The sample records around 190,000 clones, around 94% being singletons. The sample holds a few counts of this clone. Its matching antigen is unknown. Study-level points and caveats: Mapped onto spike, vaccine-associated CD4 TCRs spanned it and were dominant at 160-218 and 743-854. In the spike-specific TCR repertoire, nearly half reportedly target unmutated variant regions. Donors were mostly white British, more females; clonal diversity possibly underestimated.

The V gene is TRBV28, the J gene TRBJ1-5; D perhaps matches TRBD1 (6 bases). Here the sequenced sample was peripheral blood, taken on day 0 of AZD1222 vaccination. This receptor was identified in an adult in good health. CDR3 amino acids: CASSLRGANQPQHF. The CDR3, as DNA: TGTGCCAGCAGTTTGAGGGGGGCCAATCAGCCCCAGCATTTT. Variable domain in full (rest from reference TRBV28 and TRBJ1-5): DVKVTQSSRYLVKRTGEKVFLECVQDMDHENMFWYRQDPGLGLRLIYFSYDVKMKEKGDIPEGYSVSREKKERFSLILESASTNQTSMYLCASSLRGANQPQHFGDGTRLSIL.